This T cell receptor (beta chain) was observed in a study of cytomegalovirus exposure and HLA in healthy donors. In the PCR, 60 Vbeta and 13 Jbeta primers were used. Clones were sequenced by immunoSEQ multiplex PCR, and TCRdb holds only the in-frame ones, with some missing. The sample carries some 130,000 clones, 60% to 80% recorded once. The germline CDR1 and CDR2 sequences are SGHTA and FQGTGA. The CDR3 consists of 15 residues. The V end was cut by 0 bases, the J end by 7 bases, with 13 bases between. The chain recombines TRBV7-3 with TRBJ2-1; D ambiguous. The sample consisted of PBMCs. The TCR comes from a male donor in good health and CMV-seronegative. The CDR3 is CASSLTSVSKNEQFF. CDR3 sequence (DNA): TGTGCCAGCAGCTTAACAAGCGTCAGCAAGAATGAGCAGTTCTTC. Using reference TRBV7-3 and TRBJ2-1 for the parts outside the CDR3, the full variable domain is GAGVSQTPSNKVTEKGKYVELRCDPISGHTALYWYRQSLGQGPEFLIYFQGTGAADDSGLPNDRFFAVRPEGSVSTLKIQRTERGDSAVYLCASSLTSVSKNEQFFGPGTRLTVL.